Listed below are T cell receptor beta chains from one sample, sequenced in a study of blood T cells in healthy people across ages. TCRdb reanalysed the 5' RACE reads using MiXCR and keeps one entry per CDR3 protein. In the table there are about 670,000 distinct CDR3 sequences, around 41% of which are singletons. Sequencing used blood. The receptors stem from a man older than 75 in good health. Each CDR3 is given with its conserved first and last residue. D genes are given only for firm matches. Rows give clone size only sometimes, using once, few, many, or a class for an expanded clone.

NA,TRBV5-1,NA,TRBJ2-5,CASSFSAVTMDSRETQYF,TGCGCCAGCAGCTTTTCGGCCGTTACAATGGACAGCCGAGAGACCCAGTACTTC
few,TRBV15,NA,TRBJ1-1,CATQSRVGTEAFF,TGTGCCACCCAAAGTAGGGTCGGCACTGAAGCTTTCTTT
NA,TRBV7-2,TRBD1,TRBJ1-1,CASSLWDSLNTEAFF,TGTGCCAGCAGCTTATGGGACAGCCTGAACACTGAAGCTTTCTTT
NA,TRBV6-1,TRBD1,TRBJ2-5,CASTIGQGAQETQYF,TGTGCCAGCACGATTGGACAGGGGGCTCAAGAGACCCAGTACTTC
NA,TRBV27,NA,TRBJ2-2,CASSPRIRANTGELFF,TGTGCCAGCAGTCCACGGATCCGGGCGAACACCGGGGAGCTGTTTTTT
few,TRBV14,NA,TRBJ2-7,CASSRRGSRVYEQYF,TGTGCCAGCAGCCGGAGGGGGTCTCGGGTCTACGAGCAGTACTTC
NA,TRBV20-1,NA,TRBJ1-5,CSASSQLDTQHF,TGCAGTGCTAGCTCCCAGTTGGATACGCAGCATTTT
few,TRBV3-1,NA,TRBJ2-7,CASSQVFLGGYEQYF,TGTGCCAGCAGCCAAGTCTTCCTAGGTGGGTACGAGCAGTACTTC
NA,TRBV15,NA,TRBJ2-7,CATSRDRFEQYF,TGTGCCACCAGCAGAGATCGGTTCGAGCAGTACTTC
few,TRBV4-3,NA,TRBJ1-1,CASSLGPPGNTEAFF,TGCGCCAGCAGTCTTGGACCGCCCGGGAACACTGAAGCTTTCTTT
NA,TRBV20-1,TRBD2,TRBJ2-1,CSARDTSGSSYNEQFF,TGCAGTGCTAGAGATACTAGCGGTAGCTCCTACAATGAGCAGTTCTTC
many,TRBV20-1,NA,TRBJ2-5,CSASREGPSQETQYF,TGCAGTGCTAGCCGTGAGGGACCATCTCAAGAGACCCAGTACTTC
few,TRBV7-2,TRBD1,TRBJ2-1,CASSLGQTEYNEQFF,TGTGCCAGCAGCTTGGGACAGACCGAATACAATGAGCAGTTCTTC
few,TRBV5-1,NA,TRBJ2-3,CASSVRTPRRAGMDTQYF,TGCGCCAGCAGCGTGAGGACACCCCGGCGGGCCGGCATGGATACGCAGTATTTT
few,TRBV29-1,NA,TRBJ1-1,CSAENGAEAFF,TGCAGCGCAGAGAACGGGGCTGAAGCTTTCTTT
NA,TRBV5-1,NA,TRBJ2-7,CASSLGEGEPYEQYF,TGCGCCAGCAGCTTGGGCGAGGGGGAGCCCTACGAGCAGTACTTC
NA,TRBV24-1,NA,TRBJ2-1,CATSFPGVSEQFF,TGTGCCACCAGTTTCCCGGGGGTTAGTGAGCAGTTCTTC
many,TRBV10-3,NA,TRBJ2-7,CAISERGGDSYEQYF,TGTGCCATCAGTGAGCGGGGCGGAGACTCCTACGAGCAGTACTTC
many,TRBV9,TRBD2,TRBJ2-1,CASSSQSGTEYNEQFF,TGTGCCAGCAGCTCACAGAGCGGGACTGAGTACAATGAGCAGTTCTTC
NA,TRBV20-1,TRBD1,TRBJ2-7,CSARAAGQGYEQYF,TGCAGTGCTAGAGCCGCGGGACAGGGATACGAGCAGTACTTC
NA,TRBV2,TRBD2,TRBJ2-1,CASGREGRGEQFF,TGTGCCAGCGGGAGGGAGGGCCGGGGTGAGCAGTTCTTC
NA,TRBV6-2/TRBV6-3,TRBD1,TRBJ1-1,CASRSQGGMTEAFF,TGTGCCAGCAGGTCTCAGGGGGGAATGACTGAAGCTTTCTTT
NA,TRBV5-1,NA,TRBJ2-3,CASSLDGGISTDTQYF,TGCGCCAGCAGCTTGGATGGCGGAATTAGCACAGATACGCAGTATTTT
NA,TRBV6-1,TRBD1,TRBJ2-2,CASSDGTGGLTGELFF,TGTGCCAGCAGTGACGGGACAGGGGGCCTTACCGGGGAGCTGTTTTTT
many,TRBV7-2,NA,TRBJ2-7,CASSFASGYEQYF,TGTGCCAGCAGCTTCGCCTCGGGATACGAGCAGTACTTC
NA,TRBV11-2,TRBD2,TRBJ2-1,CASSSRLAPYNEQFF,TGTGCCAGCAGCTCCCGACTAGCGCCCTACAATGAGCAGTTCTTC
NA,TRBV20-1,NA,TRBJ1-2,CSGDGGYGYTF,TGCAGTGGCGACGGGGGCTATGGCTACACCTTC